Shown below are 28 T cell receptor beta chains from a single sample sequenced in a study of T cell clusters in autoimmune cytopenias. Each sample's input was 250 ng genomic DNA, 38,000 or so genome equivalents. Multiplex touch-down PCR amplified TRB using TRB-A and TRB-B pools in one tube. TCRdb re-called the multiplex PCR reads and shows each CDR3 protein once, DNA omitted. The sample features around 5,400 distinct CDR3 sequences, with about 7.2% in its top ten. The data also belong to a second study, concerning T cell repertoires in aging, cancer and after chemotherapy.

Sequencing was done on a sample of peripheral blood. The receptor set was obtained from a human donor in good health.

The V call is TRBV7-6, the J call TRBJ1-1; with no DNA, the TCRdb D assignment of TRBD1 cannot be verified. Germline V gene lookup returns CDR1 SGHVS and CDR2 FNYEAQ. CDR3 length: 13 residues. CDR3 amino acids: CASSLLTGTEAFF.

The chain links TRBV28 to TRBJ2-7; TCRdb's assignment of TRBD2 cannot be checked, as there is no DNA. Germline CDR1 reads MDHEN; CDR2 reads SYDVKM. The length of the CDR3 is 14 residues. This CDR3 is CATHGASESYEQYF.

The J gene is TRBJ2-7, the V gene TRBV14; TCRdb designates TRBD1, a call that cannot be tested without DNA. CDR1 and CDR2 from the germline V gene are SGHDN and FVKESK. This CDR3 region has 15 residues. CDR3 region: CASSLLGTGPLGQYF.

V usage is TRBV28 and J usage is TRBJ1-4. The CDR3 has 15 amino acids. Germline V gives CDR1 MDHEN, CDR2 SYDVKM. The CDR3 sequence: CASRQSAATNEKLFF.

Its frequency marks this clonotype as medium-sized. V usage is TRBV6-1 and J usage is TRBJ2-7; with no DNA, the TCRdb D assignment of TRBD1 cannot be verified. The CDR3 extends over 15 amino acids. Germline CDR1 is MNHNS and CDR2 is SASEGT. CDR3 amino acids: CASRVGQGYTYEQYF.

The chain joins TRBV7-9 to TRBJ2-2; TCRdb returns TRBD1, unconfirmable since there is no DNA. The length of the CDR3 is 15 residues. CDR1 is SEHNR, CDR2 FQNEAQ, per germline (reference sequence). CDR3 loop: CASSALTGPIGELFF.

The rearrangement joins TRBV7-2 to TRBJ1-5; TCRdb gives TRBD1 as the D gene, but with no DNA this cannot be confirmed. CDR1 and CDR2 (germline): SGHTA, FQGNSA. The CDR3 consists of 15 residues. CDR3 region: CASSLVGQGNQPQHF.

This clonotype is identified as medium-sized from frequency. The V and J genes are TRBV19 and TRBJ1-1. Germline CDR1 LNHDA, CDR2 SQIVND (reference sequence). The CDR3 is 11 amino acids. The CDR3 protein is CASSSYTEAFF.

This clonotype is labeled medium-sized based on frequency. V gene TRBV29-1 combines with J gene TRBJ1-3. This CDR3 comprises 11 residues. CDR1 and CDR2 from the germline V gene are SQVTM and ANQGSEA. This CDR3 reads CSVSGGNTIYF.

The chain uses TRBV6-5 and TRBJ2-2; with no DNA, the TCRdb D assignment of TRBD1 cannot be verified. The CDR3 is made up of 17 amino acids. Germline CDR1 reads MNHEY; CDR2 reads SVGAGI. CDR3: CASRLTTVTGNTGELFF.

This chain joins TRBV7-9 and TRBJ1-4. The CDR3 is 12 amino acids. Germline values: CDR1 SEHNR, CDR2 FQNEAQ (reference sequence). The CDR3 loop reads CTLEASNEKLFF.

This clonotype is called medium-sized based on its frequency. The chain carries TRBV19 and TRBJ2-3; the TCRdb call, TRBD1, lacks DNA for checking. CDR3 length equals 15 residues. In germline, CDR1 is LNHDA, CDR2 SQIVND (reference sequence). This CDR3 is CASSKGGRVVDTQYF.

The gene calls are TRBV5-1 and TRBJ2-5; TCRdb's D gene call, TRBD1, goes unchecked for lack of DNA. The CDR3 loop spans 15 amino acids. Germline V gene data show CDR1 as SGHRS and CDR2 as YFSETQ. The CDR3 reads CASSGGGIGRETQYF.

This clonotype shows up as medium-sized by frequency. The chain combines TRBV5-6 with TRBJ2-7; TCRdb reports TRBD1, a call that lacks DNA to check it against. The CDR3 sequence is 12 residues long. Germline V lookup: CDR1 SGHDT, CDR2 YYEEEE. CDR3 region: CASSSGGAEQYF.

This chain connects TRBV10-3 to TRBJ2-6; as DNA is missing, the TRBD2 call by TCRdb cannot be tested. The CDR3 has 15 amino acids. Germline CDR1 ENHRY, CDR2 SYGVKD. The CDR3 protein is CVTSGREAGANVLTF.

The chain carries TRBV18 and TRBJ1-1. This CDR3 is built from 13 residues. In germline, CDR1 is KGHSH, CDR2 LQKENI. The CDR3: CASSPRQNTEAFF.

This rearrangement joins TRBV20-1 to TRBJ2-3; TCRdb lists TRBD2, though no DNA is available to test this call. The CDR3 sequence is 15 residues long. In germline, CDR1 is DFQATT, CDR2 SNEGSKA (reference sequence). The CDR3 here is CSASRLAGVPDTQYF.

The chain links TRBV18 to TRBJ1-1; TCRdb's D gene call, TRBD1, goes unchecked for lack of DNA. The germline gives CDR1 KGHSH, CDR2 LQKENI. This CDR3 spans 13 amino acids. The CDR3 region is CASQGQMNTEAFF.

This clonotype is identified as medium-sized from frequency. The chain carries TRBV19 and TRBJ2-3; TCRdb indicates TRBD1, and absent DNA this call remains unverified. Germline loops: CDR1 LNHDA, CDR2 SQIVND (reference sequence). The CDR3 contains 14 residues. Here the CDR3 reads CASRGESFTDTQYF.

This clonotype is labeled medium-sized (0.01 to 0.1%) based on frequency. The genes are TRBV15 and TRBJ2-7; TCRdb returns TRBD1, unconfirmable since there is no DNA. CDR3 length: 13 residues. The germline gives CDR1 LNHNV, CDR2 YYDKDF (reference sequence). The CDR3 sequence: CATSRDRGYEQYF.

This chain joins TRBV28 and TRBJ1-5. The CDR3 covers 14 residues. Per the germline V gene, CDR1 is MDHEN and CDR2 is SYDVKM. This CDR3 is CASSSVWSNQPQHF.

This clonotype is deemed medium-sized by its frequency. This sequence joins TRBV6-5 and TRBJ2-5; absent DNA, TCRdb's TRBD1 call cannot be checked. This CDR3 is 15 amino acids long. Germline CDR1 and CDR2: MNHEY and SVGAGI. The CDR3 loop is CASSYRRGGGETQYF.

V and J are TRBV6-6 and TRBJ1-1; TCRdb gives TRBD1 as the D gene, but with no DNA this cannot be confirmed. The CDR3 runs 19 residues. CDR1 and CDR2 (germline): MNHNY, SVGAGI (reference sequence). Here the CDR3 reads CASSNPQGQGQEWITEAFF.

This clonotype registers medium-sized by frequency. The chain couples TRBV5-4 to TRBJ2-3; TCRdb returns TRBD1, unconfirmable since there is no DNA. CDR3 length: 17 residues. CDR1 and CDR2 from the germline V gene are SGHNT and YYREEE (reference sequence). This CDR3 reads CASSLVQGGGFTDTQYF.

This clonotype registers medium-sized by frequency. The genes are TRBV29-1 and TRBJ2-7; the D call of TRBD2 rests on TCRdb alone, since no DNA is present to check it. Germline CDR1 and CDR2: SQVTM and ANQGSEA. CDR3 length: 13 residues. The CDR3 loop is CSVERGSGYEQYF.

The rearrangement uses TRBV5-1 and TRBJ1-4; the TCRdb D gene call, TRBD1, has no DNA to confirm it. The germline gives CDR1 SGHRS, CDR2 YFSETQ. The CDR3 covers 14 residues. CDR3 region: CASSTTGVHEKLFF.

The chain joins TRBV4-2 to TRBJ2-5; TCRdb gives TRBD1 as the D gene, but with no DNA this cannot be confirmed. The CDR3 has 14 residues. Germline CDR1 LGHNA, CDR2 YNFKEQ. The CDR3: CASSQDTGKETQYF.

This chain links TRBV7-9 with TRBJ1-3. Germline lookup yields CDR1 SEHNR and CDR2 FQNEAQ (reference sequence). This CDR3 is built from 13 residues. The CDR3 protein is CASSFLGSRTIYF.